One and the same sample provided the 27 T cell receptor beta chains below, sequenced in a study of shared clonotypes between healthy human individuals. This table comes from immunoSEQ multiplex PCR, and its TCRdb copy is limited to in-frame clones, with some not included. The data contain hundreds of thousands of clones, about 74% of them seen just once; the ten biggest clones take up 1.5% to 2%. Sequenced sample: memory CD4+ T cells sorted from blood. The sample's subset: CD45RA-negative fraction. These receptors were obtained from a young woman in good health.

The V call is TRBV28, the J call TRBJ1-2; D may be TRBD1 (6 bases). V was pared by 7 bases and J by 6 bases, with 15 bases between. The CDR3 is 13 amino acids. From germline, CDR1 is MDHEN and CDR2 SYDVKM. CDR3 bases: TGTGCCAGCACCACCTCAGGGGCGAATGGCTACACCTTC. This encodes CASTTSGANGYTF.

The rearrangement links TRBV6-4 to TRBJ1-1; 9 bases fit TRBD1. The CDR3 contains 13 residues. V shed 5 bases, J shed 5 bases, and the junction held 3 bases outside the gene matches. Germline lookup yields CDR1 MRHNA and CDR2 SNTAGT. The CDR3 spells CASSKDRGTEAFF. The CDR3, as DNA: TGTGCCAGCAGTAAGGACAGGGGTACTGAAGCTTTCTTT.

Of note for this clone: Within the sample, other DNA sequences also encode this same CDR3. This CDR3 is CSVGGQKETQYF. The CDR3 DNA follows: TGCAGCGTTGGCGGACAGAAAGAGACCCAGTACTTC. The chain has TRBV29-1 and TRBJ2-5; maybe TRBD1 (6 bases). The CDR3 runs to 12 residues. Germline V lookup: CDR1 SQVTM, CDR2 ANQGSEA. V lost 4 bases, J lost 3 bases, and 9 bases lay in between.

The chain carries TRBV30 and TRBJ2-7, with a possible D match to TRBD1 (6 bases). V lost 2 bases, J lost 6 bases, and 17 bases lay in between. Looked up from germline, CDR1 is GTSNPN and CDR2 is SVGIG (reference sequence). The CDR3 sequence is 14 residues long. The CDR3: CAWSSGTLFREQYF. CDR3 in DNA: TGTGCCTGGAGTTCCGGGACACTCTTTCGCGAGCAGTACTTC.

The table lists this clone with a few counts. The chain recombines TRBV25-1 with TRBJ1-1; D is ambiguous. Per the germline V gene, CDR1 is MGHDK and CDR2 is SYGVNS. CDR3 length equals 15 residues. V was pared by 1 base and J by 1 base, with 10 bases between. CDR3 loop: CASSESPEKNTEAFF. The DNA of the CDR3 is TGTGCCAGCAGTGAATCTCCAGAGAAGAACACTGAAGCTTTCTTT. The whole variable domain, filled in from reference TRBV25-1 and TRBJ1-1, reads EADIYQTPRYLVIGTGKKITLECSQTMGHDKMYWYQQDPGMELHLIHYSYGVNSTEKGDLSSESTVSRIRTEHFPLTLESARPSHTSQYLCASSESPEKNTEAFFGQGTRLTVV.

Regarding this clone: The CDR3 carries no conserved terminal phenylalanine or tryptophan, so it likely arises from a read error. The DNA is omitted, as the CDR3 cannot be located on it reliably, and the CDR3 follows TCRdb's listing. V is TRBV18 and J is TRBJ2-7; TRBD2, as called in the table, went unchecked against the DNA. Both ends counted, the CDR3 spans 14 residues. Germline V gene sequence: CDR1 KGHSH, CDR2 LQKENI. This CDR3 is CASSPSTRDSSRVL.

V usage is TRBV14 and J usage is TRBJ2-1, with a tentative D call TRBD1 (6 bases). The CDR3 loop spans 16 amino acids. CDR1 is SGHDN and CDR2 is FVKESK in the germline V gene. V was cut by 4 bases and J by 0 bases, with 13 bases left in between. CDR3 amino acids: CASSPFLGGSYNEQFF. CDR3 bases: TGTGCCAGCAGCCCCTTCCTAGGGGGCTCCTACAATGAGCAGTTCTTC.

As regards this clone: This may come from a read error, since a much larger clone is one base off. The rearrangement links TRBV27 to TRBJ2-1; D is perhaps TRBD2 (6 bases). Trimming stripped 5 bases from V and 8 bases from J, with 19 bases between. CDR1 is MNHEY and CDR2 is SMNVEV in the germline V gene (reference sequence). The CDR3 has 15 amino acids. CDR3 residues: CASSPSTRRVDEQFF. For the CDR3, the DNA is TGTGCCAGCAGTCCGTCGACTAGACGTGTGGATGAGCAGTTCTTC.

This chain joins TRBV7-2 and TRBJ2-1; D ambiguous. In germline, CDR1 is SGHTA, CDR2 FQGNSA. V lost 11 bases and J lost 4, with 15 bases in between. This CDR3 is built from 13 residues. The CDR3 DNA is TGTGCCTGCTCCTGGCAAAGTTACAATGAGCAGTTCTTC. Amino acid sequence: CACSWQSYNEQFF. The full variable domain, in which reference TRBV7-2 and TRBJ2-1 provide the parts outside the CDR3, is GAGVSQSPSNKVTEKGKDVELRCDPISGHTALYWYRQSLGQGLEFLIYFQGNSAPDKSGLPSDRFSAERTGGSVSTLTIQRTQQEDSAVYLCACSWQSYNEQFFGPGTRLTVL.

The chain has TRBV6-1 and TRBJ2-7, with D uncertain. Between the trimmed V and J ends, which lost 1 base and 3 bases, there was a span of 10 bases. The CDR3 covers 14 residues. The germline V gene has CDR1 MNHNS and CDR2 SASEGT. DNA of the CDR3: TGTGCCAGCAGTGAAGAATTGAGGCTCTACGAGCAGTACTTC. It is translated as CASSEELRLYEQYF.

In this sample, this clone turned up a few times. V gene TRBV4-2 combines with J gene TRBJ2-2; 8 bases fit TRBD1. Germline V gene data show CDR1 as LGHNA and CDR2 as YNFKEQ. Trimming took 4 bases from V and 3 from J; bases not matched to a gene: 4. The length of the CDR3 is 15 residues. The chain's CDR3 is CASSLSDRDTGELFF. CDR3 in DNA: TGTGCCAGCAGCCTCTCGGACAGGGACACCGGGGAGCTGTTTTTT.

This clone was seen ten or more times. This chain connects TRBV5-7 to TRBJ1-5, with 12 nucleotides matching TRBD1. TRBV5-7 is an ORF for which the function is uncertain. J lost 7 bases, V lost 2 bases, and 7 bases had no gene match. This CDR3 is 16 amino acids long. CDR3 bases: TGTGCCAGCAGCTTTTTAGGGACAGGGGGCTTGCAGCCCCAGCATTTT. Its protein is CASSFLGTGGLQPQHF.

The chain recombines TRBV5-4 with TRBJ1-2, with D perhaps matching TRBD1 (5 bases). The CDR3 extends over 14 amino acids. Germline V gene lookup returns CDR1 SGHNT and CDR2 YYREEE (reference sequence). Trimming removed 3 bases at V and 4 bases at J, with 13 bases between. CDR3 coding DNA: TGTGCCAGCAGCTGGGACGGTCAAGGCTATGGCTACACCTTC. Its protein product is CASSWDGQGYGYTF.

In DNA, the CDR3 is TGTGCCAGCAGGCTACGGGAGGGAAACTATGGCTACACCTTC. Its protein is CASRLREGNYGYTF. The chain combines TRBV28 with TRBJ1-2, with D unclear. This CDR3 has 14 residues. Germline-derived CDR1 and CDR2 are MDHEN and SYDVKM. The V and J ends lost 6 bases and 2 bases respectively, with 13 bases between them.

About this clone: Other DNA sequences from this sample encode an identical CDR3 as well. The CDR3, as DNA: TGTGCCTGGAGTGTGAGTTACGAGCAGTACTTC. Residues: CAWSVSYEQYF. The rearrangement links TRBV30 to TRBJ2-7; D not resolved. V was shortened by 0 bases and J by 4 bases, with 4 bases between the two germline ends. CDR3 length: 11 amino acids. The germline V gene has CDR1 GTSNPN and CDR2 SVGIG (reference sequence).

The V gene is TRBV27, the J gene TRBJ2-7, with 10 bases identical to TRBD1. The CDR3 contains 17 residues. CDR1 and CDR2 (germline): MNHEY, SMNVEV (reference sequence). With V trimmed by 5 bases and J by 0 bases, 10 bases remained unmatched. The CDR3 sequence: CASSPNIGQGGSYEQYF. The CDR3 coding sequence is TGTGCCAGCAGTCCCAACATCGGACAGGGGGGCTCCTACGAGCAGTACTTC.

The gene calls are TRBV9 and TRBJ2-1, with no clear D. This CDR3 region has 12 residues. The ends were cut back, 3 bases at V and 6 bases at J, with 7 bases in the middle. CDR1 and CDR2 (germline): SGDLS, YYNGEE. CDR3 in amino acids: CASSAATNEQFF. DNA for the CDR3: TGTGCCAGCAGCGCGGCCACCAATGAGCAGTTCTTC.

The chain has TRBV7-2 and TRBJ2-7; D gene uncertain. The germline V gene encodes CDR1 SGHTA and CDR2 FQGNSA. The V end lost 5 bases, the J end lost 6 bases, and 8 bases lay between the germline ends. This CDR3 region has 11 residues. The CDR3 loop is CASSPHFEQYF. The CDR3 DNA follows: TGTGCCAGCAGCCCGCACTTCGAGCAGTACTTC.

This sequence joins TRBV4-1 and TRBJ1-3, with D possibly matching TRBD1 (5 bases). CDR1 and CDR2 from the germline V gene are MGHRA and YSYEKL. Trimming took 0 bases from V and 5 from J, leaving 11 bases between them. This CDR3 has 15 amino acids. The CDR3 here is CASSQEVGRRNTIYF. DNA of the CDR3: TGCGCCAGCAGCCAAGAGGTGGGGCGACGAAACACCATATATTTT.

The chain joins TRBV10-1 to TRBJ2-2; TRBD2 aligns across 7 bases. Germline V gene sequence: CDR1 WNHNN, CDR2 SYGVQD (reference sequence). V shed 2 bases, J shed 1 base, and the junction held 4 bases outside the gene matches. This CDR3 comprises 16 residues. CDR3 in amino acids: CASSEKSSGNTGELFF. The CDR3 region has the DNA TGCGCCAGCAGTGAGAAGTCTAGCGGGAACACCGGGGAGCTGTTTTTT.

The V gene is TRBV9, the J gene TRBJ2-5; 8 nucleotides match TRBD2. J gave up 4 bases and V 0 bases, and 8 bases lay outside the gene matches. Germline loops: CDR1 SGDLS, CDR2 YYNGEE. The CDR3 contains 16 residues. The CDR3 spells CASSVGGLALRETQYF. The DNA for the CDR3 is TGTGCCAGCAGCGTAGGCGGACTAGCCCTAAGAGAGACCCAGTACTTC.

The chain carries TRBV6-1 and TRBJ2-3, with TRBD1 matching 7 bases. CDR1 and CDR2 (germline): MNHNS, SASEGT. V lost 0 bases to trimming and J lost 0 bases; unmatched junction nucleotides: 21. This CDR3 comprises 22 residues. CDR3 loop: CASSEARLHFLTGQTSTDTQYF. The CDR3 DNA reads as TGTGCCAGCAGTGAAGCGCGGTTACACTTCTTAACGGGACAGACTAGCACAGATACGCAGTATTTT.

This clone was seen more than once but under ten times. The chain recombines TRBV18 with TRBJ1-1, with a possible D match to TRBD1 (5 bases). The CDR3 runs 15 residues. Trimming removed 3 bases from V and 5 bases from J, with 16 bases in between. Per the germline V gene, CDR1 is KGHSH and CDR2 is LQKENI. CDR3 nucleotides: TGTGCCAGCTCACCCGTAACCGGGGCTGGAACTGAAGCTTTCTTT. Translated: CASSPVTGAGTEAFF.

The chain couples TRBV2 to TRBJ2-1; D unresolved. The CDR3 has 15 residues. Germline V gives CDR1 SNHLY, CDR2 FYNNEI. Trimming stripped 4 bases from V and 7 bases from J, with 17 bases between. CDR3 loop: CASSGSPLVVNEQFF. The DNA for the CDR3 is TGTGCCAGCAGTGGTTCGCCTCTGGTAGTGAATGAGCAGTTCTTC.

V usage is TRBV28 and J usage is TRBJ2-3, with D possibly TRBD2 on 6 matching bases. CDR3 size: 13 residues. Germline values: CDR1 MDHEN, CDR2 SYDVKM. V was clipped by 10 bases and J by 4 bases, with 15 bases between them. CDR3 coding DNA: TGTGCCACGGGACTGGCAGCGGCAGATACGCAGTATTTT. This gives the protein CATGLAAADTQYF.

The V call is TRBV9, the J call TRBJ1-2; D remains ambiguous. The V and J ends lost 0 bases and 0 bases respectively, with 0 bases between them. CDR1 SGDLS and CDR2 YYNGEE come from the germline V gene. The CDR3 sequence is 12 residues long. Here the CDR3 reads CASSVANYGYTF. The CDR3 bases are TGTGCCAGCAGCGTAGCTAACTATGGCTACACCTTC.

This clone was recorded once. The chain recombines TRBV4-1 with TRBJ2-1, with a possible D match to TRBD2 (6 bases). Germline CDR1 MGHRA, CDR2 YSYEKL. Trimming took off 6 bases at V and 9 bases at J, with 21 bases between the two ends. This CDR3 has 15 amino acids. CDR3 residues: CASRPGRALEGEQFF. DNA of the CDR3: TGCGCCAGCAGACCGGGCAGGGCGCTGGAGGGTGAGCAGTTCTTC.